This T cell receptor (beta chain) stems from a study of T cells in Graves' hyperthyroidism and ophthalmopathy. Turning to the study itself: Initial diagnosis, before any treatment, was when peripheral blood was collected.

Researchers amplified the TCR beta CDR3 regions from RNA transcripts. RT-PCR in the first round (using the HTBI primer set) targeted the TCR CDR3. TCRdb redid the calling of the multiplex PCR reads with MiXCR, one entry per CDR3 protein. The repertoire has about 400,000 distinct CDR3 sequences, roughly 25% of them found once; the top ten carry roughly 70%. CDR1 and CDR2 (germline): MNHNS, SASEGT. CDR3 length: 17 residues. V lost 5 bases, J lost 1 base, and 9 bases stayed unmatched. Stable Graves' hyperthyroidism meant no ophthalmopathy progression within 18 months. Disease duration under 2 months; hyperthyroidism patients were aged 18 to 65. Source material for PBMCs was roughly 10 ml fresh peripheral blood.

The chain couples TRBV6-1 to TRBJ1-5; 9 bases line up with TRBD1. Material for sequencing was blood. This TCR was recovered from a man aged 45 to 65 with Graves' hyperthyroidism. CDR3 DNA: TGTGCCAGCAGTCCAACAGGGGGCTGGGGAAGCAATCAGCCCCAGCATTTT. This gives the protein CASSPTGGWGSNQPQHF.